This entry concerns a single T cell receptor (beta chain). The table lists this clonotype with a few counts. The antigen it recognizes is unknown. Per-base qualities were not stored, and no clone one base away is much larger. The reads were generated on an Illumina NovaSeq 6000. cDNA libraries for TCRalpha and TCRbeta were prepared by 5'RACE using constant-segment primers, with sample barcodes and unique molecular identifiers added. RNA was extracted from every sample with Trizol reagent. Amplification of the libraries took two PCR steps, and the second step added a second sample barcode plus Illumina TruSeq adapters. Libraries were sequenced on an Illumina NovaSeq with 2 x 150 bp paired-end reads. The original pipeline was this. Demultiplexing of reads and collapsing into UMI-guided consensus sequences were performed with migec v1.2.7. With mixcr v2.1.11, UMI consensuses were aligned to TRA and TRB V and J templates and assembled into clonotypes. A clonotype was counted as expanded or contracted only when both edgeR and NoisET called the clonotype significant, with the noise models trained on biological replicates. For edgeR calls, the thresholds were a false discovery rate-adjusted p below 0.01 and a log2 fold-change of 1. As an exploratory analysis of dynamics, max-normalized trajectories of the 1000 most abundant clonotypes were examined with PCA combined with hierarchical clustering. Each responding clone was given a CD4 or CD8 phenotype based on the CD4+ and CD8+ repertoires, which had been sequenced separately. In-frame beta chains were kept once TCRdb had trimmed the public reads at Q25 with fastp and called clones with MiXCR. Each record represents a unique CDR3 protein, reported with the most common genes and DNA among its rows. TCRdb's processing, not the authors', yielded these V and J calls. For this sample the table gives roughly 310,000 distinct CDR3 sequences, of which about 16% were detected only once. 20% to 25% of the sample lies in the top ten.

This entry comes from a study of T-cell memory formation after mild COVID-19 (dated by TCRdb to about 2021). The study in broad terms: Most TCR sequence clusters were specific to one of the two donors. T-cell clones expanding and contracting after mild COVID-19 in a couple of donors were tracked by longitudinal TCRalpha and TCRbeta repertoire sequencing. The cohort was made up of two young adult volunteers, one female and one male, who were previously healthy.

PBMCs were isolated by Ficoll-Paque density gradient centrifugation. What the research found in general, with its limitations: Contracting CD4+ clones were located mainly in the CM and EM memory subsets, whereas CD8+ clones were found to be enriched in EMRA. Clones that contracted from day 15 to 85 showed balanced CD4/CD8 phenotypes, whereas a second wave of clones that expanded from day 15 to 37 leaned towards CD4+. Only a couple of mild cases were covered in the study, and larger cohorts including severe cases with pre-infection samples were considered necessary. SARS-CoV-2 specificity was not confirmed for the second-wave clones peaking on day 37. Some responding clones were detected in pre-infection memory, suggesting pre-existing cross-reactive memory T cells joined the SARS-CoV-2 response.

This receptor was taken from a man younger than 35 who had mild COVID-19 (a few samples of this study predate the infection). The sample titles of this study are shuffled in the database, so cell type and time point are left out; the donor was told from shared clones. Sequencing used PBMCs or a T cell subset sorted from them (not recorded which).

The encoded CDR3 is CASSPRLAGYQETQYF. DNA sequence: TGTGCCAGCAGCCCTCGACTAGCGGGCTACCAAGAGACCCAGTACTTC. The chain is made from TRBV6-2 or TRBV6-3 and TRBJ2-5; 10 bases in the middle match TRBD2. Taken from the germline V gene, the CDR1 and CDR2 loops are MNHEY and SVGEGT. The junction shows trimming of 6 bases on V and 0 bases on J, and the gene matches do not reach 7 bases of it. The CDR3 has 16 amino acids, counting the end cysteine and phenylalanine. Just the 48-base CDR3 DNA is kept, in frame starting at base 1.